This T cell receptor (beta chain) comes out of a study of metastatic and nonmetastatic thyroid tumors. The overall study: Samples came from malignant and benign thyroid patients, and repertoires were compared across blood and tumor or nodule tissue. Study-level points and caveats: Reported TCR beta diversity, measured in blood and tumor, was significantly higher for malignant thyroid tumors than for benign nodules.

Germline V CDR1 and CDR2: MNHNS, SASEGT. Trimming took 10 bases from V and 4 from J, leaving 14 bases between them. This CDR3 has 12 amino acids. Not a single patient had been given any form of treatment at any point before undergoing thyroid surgery. Worth noting for this clone: Its matching antigen is unknown.

Source study methods: Across clinicopathological groups, CDR3 differences served as the basis for building a distant-metastasis classifier for papillary thyroid cancer. MiXCR re-clonotyped the PCR reads for TCRdb. In this record, the V and J calls reflect TCRdb's handling and not the investigators' own analysis. This sample has over 25,000 clones, with around 16% found just once. The chain uses TRBV6-1 and TRBJ2-7, with a tentative D call TRBD2 (5 bases). Source material: blood. This clonotype was sampled from a female donor with papillary thyroid cancer or a benign thyroid nodule (not recorded which). Some clones in this sample may be carry-over from other donors' samples. CDR3 sequence: CATGKPPYEQYF. The CDR3 coding sequence is TGTGCCACCGGGAAGCCCCCTTACGAGCAGTACTTC.